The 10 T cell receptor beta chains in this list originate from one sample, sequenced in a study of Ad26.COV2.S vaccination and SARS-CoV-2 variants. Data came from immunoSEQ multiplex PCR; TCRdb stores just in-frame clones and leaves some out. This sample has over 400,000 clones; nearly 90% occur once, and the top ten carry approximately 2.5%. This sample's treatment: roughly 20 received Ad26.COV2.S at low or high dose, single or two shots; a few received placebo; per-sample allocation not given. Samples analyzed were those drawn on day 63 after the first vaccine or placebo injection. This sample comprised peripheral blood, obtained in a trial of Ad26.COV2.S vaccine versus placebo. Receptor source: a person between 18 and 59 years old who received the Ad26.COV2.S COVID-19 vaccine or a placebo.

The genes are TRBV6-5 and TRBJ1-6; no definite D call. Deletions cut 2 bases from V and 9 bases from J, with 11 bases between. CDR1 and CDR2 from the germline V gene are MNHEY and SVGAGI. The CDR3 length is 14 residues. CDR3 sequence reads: CASSYEWRGSPLHF. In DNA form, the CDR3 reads TGTGCCAGCAGTTACGAGTGGCGAGGTTCACCCCTCCACTTT.

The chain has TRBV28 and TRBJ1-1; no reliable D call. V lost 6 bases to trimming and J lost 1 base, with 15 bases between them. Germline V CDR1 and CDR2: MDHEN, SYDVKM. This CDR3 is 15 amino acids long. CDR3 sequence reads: CASRPPWPRNTEAFF. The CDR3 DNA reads TGTGCCAGCAGGCCTCCGTGGCCGAGGAACACTGAAGCTTTCTTT.

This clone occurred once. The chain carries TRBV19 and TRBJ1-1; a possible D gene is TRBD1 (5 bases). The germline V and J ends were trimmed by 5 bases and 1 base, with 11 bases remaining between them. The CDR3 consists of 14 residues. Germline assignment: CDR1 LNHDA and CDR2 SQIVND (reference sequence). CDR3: CASSSGQSNTEAFF. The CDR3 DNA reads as TGTGCCAGTAGTTCGGGGCAGTCGAACACTGAAGCTTTCTTT.

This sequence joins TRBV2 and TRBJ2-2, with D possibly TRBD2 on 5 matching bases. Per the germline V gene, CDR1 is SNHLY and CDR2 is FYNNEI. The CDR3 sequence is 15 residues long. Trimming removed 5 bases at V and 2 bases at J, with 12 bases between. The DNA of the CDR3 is TGTGCCAGCAGTAGATTAGCGCCCAACACCGGGGAGCTGTTTTTT. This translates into CASSRLAPNTGELFF.

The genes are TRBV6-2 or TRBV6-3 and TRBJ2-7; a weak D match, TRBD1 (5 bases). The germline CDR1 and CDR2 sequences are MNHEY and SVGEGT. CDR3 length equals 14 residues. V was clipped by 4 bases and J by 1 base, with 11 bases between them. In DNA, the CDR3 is TGTGCCAGCAGTTTCTGGGGCGGTTCCTACGAGCAGTACTTC. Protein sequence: CASSFWGGSYEQYF.

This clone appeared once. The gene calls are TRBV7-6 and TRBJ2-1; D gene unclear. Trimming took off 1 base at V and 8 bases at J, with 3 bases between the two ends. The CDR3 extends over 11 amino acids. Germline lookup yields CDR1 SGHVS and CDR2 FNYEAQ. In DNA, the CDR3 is TGTGCCAGCAGCTTAGGCCATGAGCAGTTCTTC. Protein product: CASSLGHEQFF.

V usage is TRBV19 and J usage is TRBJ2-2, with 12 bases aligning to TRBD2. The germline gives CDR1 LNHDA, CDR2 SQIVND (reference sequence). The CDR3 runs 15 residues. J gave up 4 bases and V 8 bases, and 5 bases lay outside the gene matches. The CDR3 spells CASGASGRGTGELFF. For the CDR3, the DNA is TGTGCCAGTGGGGCTAGCGGGAGGGGCACCGGGGAGCTGTTTTTT.

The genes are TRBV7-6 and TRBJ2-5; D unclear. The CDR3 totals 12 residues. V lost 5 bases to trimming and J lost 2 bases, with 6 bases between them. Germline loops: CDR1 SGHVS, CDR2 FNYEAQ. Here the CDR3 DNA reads TGTGCCAGCAGCCGGTTTCAAGAGACCCAGTACTTC. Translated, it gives CASSRFQETQYF.

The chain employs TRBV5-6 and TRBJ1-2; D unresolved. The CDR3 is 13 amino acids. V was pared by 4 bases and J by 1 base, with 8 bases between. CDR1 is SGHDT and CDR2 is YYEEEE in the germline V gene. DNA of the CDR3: TGTGCCAGCAGCCTACGATTTAACTATGGCTACACCTTC. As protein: CASSLRFNYGYTF.

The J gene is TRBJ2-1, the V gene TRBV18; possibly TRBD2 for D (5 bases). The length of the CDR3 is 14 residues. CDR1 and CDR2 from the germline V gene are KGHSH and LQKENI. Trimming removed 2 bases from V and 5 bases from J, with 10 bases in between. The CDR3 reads CASSPFTGNNEQFF. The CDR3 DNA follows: TGTGCCAGCTCACCATTCACGGGAAACAATGAGCAGTTCTTC.